This T cell receptor (beta chain) was documented in a study of identical twins. This clonotype was seen more than once but under ten times. Each CDR3 protein is one row after TCRdb ran MiXCR on the 5' RACE reads. The repertoire holds about 200,000 distinct CDR3 sequences, with around a tenth as singletons. The V segment lost 3 bases and the J segment 4 bases; nucleotides outside the gene matches: 6. Germline V CDR1 and CDR2: SGHTA, FQGNSA. The CDR3 length is 15 residues. V gene TRBV7-2 combines with J gene TRBJ2-1, with 7 bases lining up with TRBD2. Sequenced sample: memory (CD45RO+) T cells sorted from blood. This receptor was obtained from a woman younger than 35 in good health. Written as DNA, the CDR3 is TGTGCCAGCAGCTTCTTCTCTAGCGGATACAATGAGCAGTTCTTC. Protein product: CASSFFSSGYNEQFF.